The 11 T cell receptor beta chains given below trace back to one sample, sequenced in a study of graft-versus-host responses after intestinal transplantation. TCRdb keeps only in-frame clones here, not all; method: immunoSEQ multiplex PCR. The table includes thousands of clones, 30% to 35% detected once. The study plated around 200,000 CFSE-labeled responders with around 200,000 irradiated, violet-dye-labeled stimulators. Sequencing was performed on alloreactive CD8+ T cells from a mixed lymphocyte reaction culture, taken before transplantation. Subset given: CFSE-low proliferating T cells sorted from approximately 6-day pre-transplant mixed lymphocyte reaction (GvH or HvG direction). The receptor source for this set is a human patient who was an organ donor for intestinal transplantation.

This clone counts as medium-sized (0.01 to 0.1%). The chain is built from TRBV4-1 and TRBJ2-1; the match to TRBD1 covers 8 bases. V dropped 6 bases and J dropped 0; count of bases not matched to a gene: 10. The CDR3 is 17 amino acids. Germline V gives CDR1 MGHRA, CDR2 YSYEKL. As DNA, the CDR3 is TGCGCCAGCAGACAGGGGGGCGACGGGTCCTCCTACAATGAGCAGTTCTTC. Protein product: CASRQGGDGSSYNEQFF.

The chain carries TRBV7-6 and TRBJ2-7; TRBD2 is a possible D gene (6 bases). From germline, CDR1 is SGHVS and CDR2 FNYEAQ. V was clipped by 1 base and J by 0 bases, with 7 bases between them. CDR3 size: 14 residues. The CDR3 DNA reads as TGTGCCAGCAGCTTAGGGGAGGACTCCTACGAGCAGTACTTC. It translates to CASSLGEDSYEQYF.

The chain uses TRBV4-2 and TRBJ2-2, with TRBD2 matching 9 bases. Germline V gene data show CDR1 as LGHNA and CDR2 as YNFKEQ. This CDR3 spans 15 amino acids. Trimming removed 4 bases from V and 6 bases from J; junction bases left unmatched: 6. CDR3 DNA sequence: TGTGCCAGCAGCCCGGGACTAGCAAAAGCCGGGGAGCTGTTTTTT. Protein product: CASSPGLAKAGELFF.

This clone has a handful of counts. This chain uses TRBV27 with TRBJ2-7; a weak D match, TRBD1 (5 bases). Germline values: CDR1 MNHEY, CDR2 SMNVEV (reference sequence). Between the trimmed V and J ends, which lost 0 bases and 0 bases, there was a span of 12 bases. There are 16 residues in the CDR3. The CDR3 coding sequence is TGTGCCAGCAGTTTATCCGCAGGGTTTTTCTCCTACGAGCAGTACTTC. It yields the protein CASSLSAGFFSYEQYF.

The CDR3 DNA is TGTGCCAGCAGCGTAGCTGTAGGGAGGTACGAGCAGTACTTC. Translated: CASSVAVGRYEQYF. This chain uses TRBV9 with TRBJ2-7; TRBD2 might be the D (6 bases). In germline, CDR1 is SGDLS, CDR2 YYNGEE. The V end lost 0 bases, the J end lost 4 bases, and 11 bases lay between the germline ends. CDR3 size: 14 residues.

The CDR3: CASSNRDRYIDGYTF. In DNA, the CDR3 is TGTGCCAGCAGCAACCGGGACAGGTATATAGATGGCTACACCTTC. The chain uses TRBV11-2 and TRBJ1-2; TRBD1 matches at 8 bases. V dropped 5 bases and J dropped 6; count of bases not matched to a gene: 11. From germline, CDR1 is SGHAT and CDR2 FQNNGV. The CDR3 totals 15 residues.

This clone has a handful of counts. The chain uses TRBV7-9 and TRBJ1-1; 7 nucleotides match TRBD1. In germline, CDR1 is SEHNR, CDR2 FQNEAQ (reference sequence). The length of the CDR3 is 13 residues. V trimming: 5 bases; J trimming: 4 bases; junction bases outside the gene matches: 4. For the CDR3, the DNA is TGTGCCAGCAGCCCATCAGGGGGCACTGAAGCTTTCTTT. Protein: CASSPSGGTEAFF.

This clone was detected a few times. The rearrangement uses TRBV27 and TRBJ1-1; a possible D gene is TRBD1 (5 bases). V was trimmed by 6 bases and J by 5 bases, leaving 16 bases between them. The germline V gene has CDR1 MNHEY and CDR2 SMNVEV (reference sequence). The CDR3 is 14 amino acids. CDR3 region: CASSFIPGRTEAFF. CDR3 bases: TGTGCCAGCAGCTTTATCCCAGGGCGGACTGAAGCTTTCTTT.

The CDR3: CASSQLAVNPDTQYF. The CDR3 bases are TGCGCCAGCAGCCAACTAGCGGTGAATCCAGATACGCAGTATTTT. The chain is built from TRBV4-1 and TRBJ2-3; 7 bases agree with TRBD2. The CDR3 length is 15 residues. J lost 4 bases, V lost 2 bases, and 6 bases had no gene match. The V gene's germline CDR1 is MGHRA and CDR2 YSYEKL.

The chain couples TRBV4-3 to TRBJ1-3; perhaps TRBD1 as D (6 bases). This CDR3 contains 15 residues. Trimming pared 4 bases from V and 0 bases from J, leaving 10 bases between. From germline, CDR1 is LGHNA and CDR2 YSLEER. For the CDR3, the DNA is TGCGCCAGCAGCCCGGGAGGGGGCTCTGGAAACACCATATATTTT. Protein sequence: CASSPGGGSGNTIYF.

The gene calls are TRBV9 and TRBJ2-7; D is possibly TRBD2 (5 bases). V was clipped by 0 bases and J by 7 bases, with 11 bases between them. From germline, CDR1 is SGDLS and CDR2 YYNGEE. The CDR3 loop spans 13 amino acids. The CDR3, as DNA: TGTGCCAGCAGCGTAGTGACTTCGGGAGAGCAGTACTTC. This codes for CASSVVTSGEQYF.